This T cell receptor beta chain was retrieved from a study of PD-1 blockade in classical Hodgkin lymphoma. Whole-study findings and limits: With CD4+ cells, TCR diversity rose significantly by C4D1, but not with CD8+ cells. Complete responders' baseline diversity resembled that of newly diagnosed patients.

As concerns this clone: Its target is not known.

Trimming removed 5 bases from V and 11 bases from J; junction bases left unmatched: 11. The CDR3 is made up of 13 amino acids. Germline-derived CDR1 and CDR2 are MNHEY and SVGAGI. Exposure to brentuximab vedotin varied, and each patient had relapsed following autologous stem cell transplantation. The method was immunoSEQ multiplex PCR; TCRdb's version includes in-frame clones alone and lacks a portion of them. Of approximately 90,000 clones listed, around 90% were seen once; the top ten hold under 3%. Sequenced material: peripheral blood mononuclear cells (PBMCs), taken before the second cycle of nivolumab. This chain connects TRBV6-5 to TRBJ1-1; 7 bases map to TRBD1. The sequence was obtained from a human donor with classical Hodgkin lymphoma. The CDR3 reads CASSRQGPSGAFF. CDR3 nucleotides: TGTGCCAGCAGTCGACAGGGACCAAGCGGGGCTTTCTTT.